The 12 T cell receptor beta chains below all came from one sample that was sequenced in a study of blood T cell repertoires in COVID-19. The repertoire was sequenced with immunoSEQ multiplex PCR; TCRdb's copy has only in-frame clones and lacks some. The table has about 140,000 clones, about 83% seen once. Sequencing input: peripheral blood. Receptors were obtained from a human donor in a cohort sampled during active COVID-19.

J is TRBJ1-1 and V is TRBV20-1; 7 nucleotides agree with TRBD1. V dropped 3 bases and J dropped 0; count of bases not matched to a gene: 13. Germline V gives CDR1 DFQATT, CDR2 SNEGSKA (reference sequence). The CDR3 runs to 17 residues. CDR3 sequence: CSASALFTGTVNTEAFF. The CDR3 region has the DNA TGCAGTGCTAGTGCACTATTTACCGGGACAGTGAACACTGAAGCTTTCTTT.

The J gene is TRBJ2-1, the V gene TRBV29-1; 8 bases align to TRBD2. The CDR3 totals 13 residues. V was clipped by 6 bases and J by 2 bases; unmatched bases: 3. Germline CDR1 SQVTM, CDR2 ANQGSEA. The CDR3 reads CSVFSGAYNEQFF. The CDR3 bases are TGCAGCGTCTTTAGCGGGGCCTACAATGAGCAGTTCTTC.

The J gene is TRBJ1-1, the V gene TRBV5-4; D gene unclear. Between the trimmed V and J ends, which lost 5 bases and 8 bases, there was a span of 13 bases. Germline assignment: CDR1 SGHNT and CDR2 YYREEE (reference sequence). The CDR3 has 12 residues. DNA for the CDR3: TGTGCCAGCAGTCCGCCGGGATTCGAAGCTTTCTTT. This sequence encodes CASSPPGFEAFF.

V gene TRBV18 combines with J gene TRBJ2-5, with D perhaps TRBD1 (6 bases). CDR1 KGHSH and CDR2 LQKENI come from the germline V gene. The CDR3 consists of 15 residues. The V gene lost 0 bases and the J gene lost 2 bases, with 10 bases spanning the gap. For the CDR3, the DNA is TGTGCCAGCTCACCACCGCTGGGGACACAAGAGACCCAGTACTTC. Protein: CASSPPLGTQETQYF. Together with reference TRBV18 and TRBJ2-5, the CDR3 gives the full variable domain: NAGVMQNPRHLVRRRGQEARLRCSPMKGHSHVYWYRQLPEEGLKFMVYLQKENIIDESGMPKERFSAEFPKEGPSILRIQQVVRGDSAAYFCASSPPLGTQETQYFGPGTRLLVL.

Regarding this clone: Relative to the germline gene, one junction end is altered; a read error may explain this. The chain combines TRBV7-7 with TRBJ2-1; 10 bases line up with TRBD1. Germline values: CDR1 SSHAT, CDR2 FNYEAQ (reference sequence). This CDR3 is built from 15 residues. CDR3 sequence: CASSLDRGQWAEQFF. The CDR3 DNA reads TGTGCTAGCAGCCTCGACAGGGGGCAGTGGGCTGAGCAGTTCTTC. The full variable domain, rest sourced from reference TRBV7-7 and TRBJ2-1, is GAGVSQSPRYKVTKRGQDVTLRCDPISSHATLYWYQQALGQGPEFLTYFNYEAQPDKSGLPSDRFSAERPEGSISTLTIQRTEQRDSAMYRCASSLDRGQWAEQFFGPGTRLTVL.

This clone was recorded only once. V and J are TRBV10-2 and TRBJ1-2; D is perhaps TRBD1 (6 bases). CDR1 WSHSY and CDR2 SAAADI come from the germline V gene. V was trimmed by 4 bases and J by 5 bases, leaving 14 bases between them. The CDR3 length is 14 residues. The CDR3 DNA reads TGCGCCAGCAGTGCTACAGGGAGTTCGTATGGCTACACCTTC. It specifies CASSATGSSYGYTF.

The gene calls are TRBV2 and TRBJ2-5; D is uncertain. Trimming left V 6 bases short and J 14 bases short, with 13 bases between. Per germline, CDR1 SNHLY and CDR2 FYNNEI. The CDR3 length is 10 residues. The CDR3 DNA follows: TGTGCCAGCAGAATGGGTTTAGCCTACTTC. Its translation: CASRMGLAYF.

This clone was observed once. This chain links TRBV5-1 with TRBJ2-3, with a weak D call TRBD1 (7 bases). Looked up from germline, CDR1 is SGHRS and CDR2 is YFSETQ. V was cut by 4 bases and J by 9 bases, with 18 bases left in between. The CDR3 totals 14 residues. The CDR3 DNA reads TGCGCCAGCAGCACGGGACAGCTCGGAGGGACGCAGTATTTT. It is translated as CASSTGQLGGTQYF.

Written as DNA, the CDR3 is TGTGCCTGGAGTGTACTGGGGGCGGGTGGGGAGCTGTTTTTT. It yields the protein CAWSVLGAGGELFF. The genes are TRBV30 and TRBJ2-2; tentative D call: TRBD1 (6 bases). The V gene's germline CDR1 is GTSNPN and CDR2 SVGIG (reference sequence). There are 14 residues in the CDR3. Trimming cost V 0 bases and J 8 bases, with 13 bases left between them.

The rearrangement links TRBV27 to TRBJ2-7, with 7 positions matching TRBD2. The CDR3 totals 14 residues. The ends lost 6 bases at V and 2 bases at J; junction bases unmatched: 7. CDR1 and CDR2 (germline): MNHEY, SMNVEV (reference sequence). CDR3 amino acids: CASRTTSVPYEQYF. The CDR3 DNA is TGTGCCAGCAGGACCACTAGCGTACCCTACGAGCAGTACTTC.

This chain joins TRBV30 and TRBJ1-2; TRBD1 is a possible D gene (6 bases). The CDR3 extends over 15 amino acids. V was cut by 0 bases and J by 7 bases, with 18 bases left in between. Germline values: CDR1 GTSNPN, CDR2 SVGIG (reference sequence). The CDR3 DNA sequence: TGTGCCTGGAGTGTACACAGGGCGGGTGTAGGTGGCTACACCTTC. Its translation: CAWSVHRAGVGGYTF.

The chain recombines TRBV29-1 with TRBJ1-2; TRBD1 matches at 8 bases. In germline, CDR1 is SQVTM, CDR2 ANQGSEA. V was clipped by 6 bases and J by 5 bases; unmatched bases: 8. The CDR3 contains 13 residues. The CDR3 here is CSVGTGDPYGYTF. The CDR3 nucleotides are TGCAGCGTGGGGACAGGTGATCCTTATGGCTACACCTTC.